This T cell receptor (beta chain) was recorded in a study of blood T cell repertoires in COVID-19. Study context: The cDNA or gDNA used as material had been derived from T cells, B-cell-depleted T cells, or PBMCs.

In the authors' workflow: Nucleated cell counts were estimated from reference gene primer amplification. Here immunoSEQ multiplex PCR was the method, and the copy in TCRdb shows in-frame clones only, minus some. V and J calls and clone size are given by that table; D and trimming were obtained from the DNA. The top ten hold under 4% of the sample, which has roughly 100,000 clones, roughly nine tenths seen once. The CDR3 has 14 amino acids. V lost 5 bases and J 2 bases, leaving 10 bases between the germline ends. Germline CDR1 and CDR2: MNHEY and SVGAGI. The rearrangement joins TRBV6-5 to TRBJ1-5; D perhaps matches TRBD1 (6 bases). Sequencing was carried out using peripheral blood. This TCR came from a middle-aged man in a cohort sampled during active COVID-19. CDR3 loop: CASSPSGGNQPQHF. The DNA of the CDR3 is TGTGCCAGCAGTCCCTCAGGGGGCAATCAGCCCCAGCATTTT.